Listed below are T cell receptor beta chains from one sample, sequenced in a study of shared clonotypes between healthy human individuals. Here immunoSEQ multiplex PCR was the method, and the copy in TCRdb shows in-frame clones only, minus some. Of 2 million to 3 million clones listed, under 95% are singletons. Sequencing input: naive CD4+ T cells from PBMCs. The receptors derive from a man younger than 30 in good health. Some clones in this sample may be carry-over from other donors' samples. Both conserved end residues are part of each CDR3. The D gene is left open where the match is weak. For some rows the clone size is stated as once, few or many, or as a class when expanded; others skip it.

j_call: TRBJ2-7
clone_size: .
d_call: .
v_call: TRBV19
cdr3_nt: TGTGCCAGTAGTAAAGGACTCTGGACCTACGAGCAGTACTTC
cdr3_aa: CASSKGLWTYEQYF

j_call: TRBJ1-2
clone_size: .
d_call: TRBD1
v_call: TRBV7-2
cdr3_nt: TGTGCCAGCAGCTCCCGGGACAGGGACTATGGCTACACCTTC
cdr3_aa: CASSSRDRDYGYTF

j_call: TRBJ2-4
clone_size: .
d_call: TRBD2
v_call: TRBV19
cdr3_nt: TGTGCCAGTAGTCCCCGAGGTAGCGGGGGGACCAAAAACATTCAGTACTTC
cdr3_aa: CASSPRGSGGTKNIQYF

j_call: TRBJ1-2
clone_size: once
d_call: .
v_call: TRBV7-3
cdr3_nt: TGTGCCAGCAGCTTAAGGCCAGGCGTAGGCTATGGCTACACCTTC
cdr3_aa: CASSLRPGVGYGYTF

j_call: TRBJ2-2
clone_size: .
d_call: TRBD1
v_call: TRBV7-2
cdr3_nt: TGTGCCAGCAGCTCGACAGGGGCAAGGGAGCTGTTTTTT
cdr3_aa: CASSSTGARELFF

j_call: TRBJ2-4
clone_size: .
d_call: .
v_call: TRBV6-1
cdr3_nt: TGTGCCAGCAGTGAAGGTCGGGCAGGGAGGAACATTCAGTACTTC
cdr3_aa: CASSEGRAGRNIQYF

j_call: TRBJ1-5
clone_size: once
d_call: .
v_call: TRBV6-1
cdr3_nt: TGTGCCAGCAGTGAAGAGGGAGGGAGCAATCAGCCCCAGCATTTT
cdr3_aa: CASSEEGGSNQPQHF

j_call: TRBJ2-6
clone_size: once
d_call: .
v_call: TRBV27
cdr3_nt: TGTGCCAGCAGTTTCTGGGCTGGGGCCAACGTCCTGACTTTC
cdr3_aa: CASSFWAGANVLTF

j_call: TRBJ1-6
clone_size: .
d_call: TRBD1
v_call: TRBV7-8
cdr3_nt: TGTGCCAGCAGCCAGACAGGGACTACGAGCTCCTATAATTCACCCCTCCACTTT
cdr3_aa: CASSQTGTTSSYNSPLHF

j_call: TRBJ2-2
clone_size: .
d_call: .
v_call: TRBV6-1
cdr3_nt: TGTGCCAGCAGTGCCGGGACGGCAACCGGGGAGCTGTTTTTT
cdr3_aa: CASSAGTATGELFF

j_call: TRBJ2-5
clone_size: .
d_call: .
v_call: TRBV21-1
cdr3_nt: TGTGCCAGCAGCATCCGGGGGCTAGCGGGAGGTCCGGAAGAGACCCAGTACTTC
cdr3_aa: CASSIRGLAGGPEETQYF

j_call: TRBJ2-3
clone_size: .
d_call: TRBD2
v_call: TRBV19
cdr3_nt: TGTGCCAGTAGCCGGACTATCGGGACTAGCGGGAGCTCAGATACGCAGTATTTT
cdr3_aa: CASSRTIGTSGSSDTQYF

j_call: TRBJ1-1
clone_size: .
d_call: .
v_call: TRBV19
cdr3_nt: TGTGCCAGTAGCCGCTCCATGAACACTGAAGCTTTCTTT
cdr3_aa: CASSRSMNTEAFF

j_call: TRBJ1-5
clone_size: .
d_call: TRBD1
v_call: TRBV19
cdr3_nt: TGTGCCAGTAGTATAGTATACAGGGGCCGCAATCAGCCCCAGCATTTT
cdr3_aa: CASSIVYRGRNQPQHF

j_call: TRBJ2-5
clone_size: .
d_call: .
v_call: TRBV11-2
cdr3_nt: TGTGCCAGCAGCACAGGGTTTGAGACCCAGTACTTC
cdr3_aa: CASSTGFETQYF

j_call: TRBJ2-1
clone_size: .
d_call: TRBD2
v_call: TRBV5-1
cdr3_nt: TGCGCCAGCAGCCTAAGGACTAGCGGAGGGGAGTTCTTC
cdr3_aa: CASSLRTSGGEFF

j_call: TRBJ1-1
clone_size: few
d_call: TRBD1
v_call: TRBV5-1
cdr3_nt: TGCGCCAGCAGCCCTGGGACAGGAACCGAAGCTTTCTTT
cdr3_aa: CASSPGTGTEAFF

j_call: TRBJ2-1
clone_size: .
d_call: TRBD2
v_call: TRBV9
cdr3_nt: TGTGCCAGCAGCTCCCTAGGGGTGGGGACTAGCGGTGGGGGCGGATACAATGAGCAGTTCTTC
cdr3_aa: CASSSLGVGTSGGGGYNEQFF

j_call: TRBJ1-1
clone_size: few
d_call: .
v_call: TRBV19
cdr3_nt: TGTGCCAGTAGTATTCCCCTCATCCGGGGGAGCACTGAAGCTTTCTTT
cdr3_aa: CASSIPLIRGSTEAFF

j_call: TRBJ2-7
clone_size: .
d_call: TRBD1
v_call: TRBV19
cdr3_nt: TGTGCCAGTACCACCGGGACAGGGCCCTACGAGCAGTACTTC
cdr3_aa: CASTTGTGPYEQYF

j_call: TRBJ2-7
clone_size: .
d_call: .
v_call: TRBV21-1
cdr3_nt: TGTGCCAGCAGCTCAGATGGACAGGGGCCGTCCTACGAGCAGTACTTC
cdr3_aa: CASSSDGQGPSYEQYF

j_call: TRBJ2-5
clone_size: once
d_call: .
v_call: TRBV5-1
cdr3_nt: TGCGCCAGCAGTTCCGGGACGGCAGAGACCCAGTACTTC
cdr3_aa: CASSSGTAETQYF

j_call: TRBJ2-2
clone_size: .
d_call: TRBD2
v_call: TRBV10-2
cdr3_nt: TGCGCCAGCAGTCCTCGGACTAGCAGCGGGGAGCTGTTTTTT
cdr3_aa: CASSPRTSSGELFF

j_call: TRBJ1-2
clone_size: .
d_call: .
v_call: TRBV30
cdr3_nt: TGTGCCTGGAGCCTGTACAGTTCCGGCTACACCTTC
cdr3_aa: CAWSLYSSGYTF

j_call: TRBJ1-3
clone_size: .
d_call: .
v_call: TRBV28
cdr3_nt: TGTGCCAGCAGTTTATCTGGGATCGGGGGAAACACCATATATTTT
cdr3_aa: CASSLSGIGGNTIYF

j_call: TRBJ2-1
clone_size: .
d_call: TRBD1
v_call: TRBV7-8
cdr3_nt: TGTGCCAGCAGCAAACAGGGGGCTCTCTACAATGAGCAGTTCTTC
cdr3_aa: CASSKQGALYNEQFF

j_call: TRBJ2-5
clone_size: once
d_call: .
v_call: TRBV2
cdr3_nt: TGTGCCAGCAGTCGGGAGTCAGGGGAAGAGACCCAGTACTTC
cdr3_aa: CASSRESGEETQYF

j_call: TRBJ2-7
clone_size: .
d_call: .
v_call: TRBV7-8
cdr3_nt: TGTGCCAGCAGCTCCAGGGAGAGCTCCTACGAGCAGTACTTC
cdr3_aa: CASSSRESSYEQYF

j_call: TRBJ1-5
clone_size: .
d_call: .
v_call: TRBV18
cdr3_nt: TGTGCCAGCTCCTTGGCCCTGACCGCTAACAATCAGCCCCAGCATTTT
cdr3_aa: CASSLALTANNQPQHF

j_call: TRBJ2-2
clone_size: .
d_call: TRBD2
v_call: TRBV19
cdr3_nt: TGTGCCAGTAGTATTGTGTTAGCGGGAGCAGAGCTGTTTTTT
cdr3_aa: CASSIVLAGAELFF

j_call: TRBJ2-5
clone_size: .
d_call: .
v_call: TRBV7-2
cdr3_nt: TGTGCCAGCAGCTTTACCCAAGAGACCCAGTACTTC
cdr3_aa: CASSFTQETQYF

j_call: TRBJ1-1
clone_size: .
d_call: .
v_call: TRBV15
cdr3_nt: TGTGCCACCAGCAGAGATCTCGTTTTATTGGGGGCCCGAACTGAAGCTTTCTTT
cdr3_aa: CATSRDLVLLGARTEAFF

j_call: TRBJ2-1
clone_size: .
d_call: TRBD2
v_call: TRBV7-9
cdr3_nt: TGTGCCAGCAGCCCGGGACTAGCGGGAGGGCCCGATGAGCAGTTCTTC
cdr3_aa: CASSPGLAGGPDEQFF

j_call: TRBJ2-1
clone_size: once
d_call: .
v_call: TRBV15
cdr3_nt: TGTGCCACCAGCAGAGATGTTCGGGGCCGAAACTCCTACAATGAGCAGTTCTTC
cdr3_aa: CATSRDVRGRNSYNEQFF

j_call: TRBJ1-2
clone_size: once
d_call: .
v_call: TRBV27
cdr3_nt: TGTGCCAGCAGTCCACGATGGAGTTCCTATGGCTACACCTTC
cdr3_aa: CASSPRWSSYGYTF

j_call: TRBJ2-7
clone_size: .
d_call: TRBD2
v_call: TRBV29-1
cdr3_nt: TGCAGCGCCACCGGGACTAGCGGAGGGGGAACCTACGAGCAGTACTTC
cdr3_aa: CSATGTSGGGTYEQYF

j_call: TRBJ2-7
clone_size: .
d_call: TRBD2
v_call: TRBV28
cdr3_nt: TGTGCCAGCCGCGATAGCGGGAACTACGAGCAGTACTTC
cdr3_aa: CASRDSGNYEQYF

j_call: TRBJ2-3
clone_size: .
d_call: .
v_call: TRBV30
cdr3_nt: TGTGCCTGGGGCGGGAAAACAGGAACAGATACGCAGTATTTT
cdr3_aa: CAWGGKTGTDTQYF

j_call: TRBJ2-5
clone_size: .
d_call: TRBD1
v_call: TRBV18
cdr3_nt: TGTGCCAGCTCACCACAGGTCGCAGGGGGCCGGCAAGAGACCCAGTACTTC
cdr3_aa: CASSPQVAGGRQETQYF

j_call: TRBJ1-1
clone_size: few
d_call: .
v_call: TRBV19
cdr3_nt: TGTGCCAGTAGTATGGAGGAGAACACTGAAGCTTTCTTT
cdr3_aa: CASSMEENTEAFF

j_call: TRBJ1-4
clone_size: .
d_call: .
v_call: TRBV5-4
cdr3_nt: TGTGCCAGCAGCTTTGGATTAAATGAAAAACTGTTTTTT
cdr3_aa: CASSFGLNEKLFF

j_call: TRBJ2-1
clone_size: .
d_call: .
v_call: TRBV30
cdr3_nt: TGTGCCTGGACCAGGGTAGGAGGCCTGTTGTCTCCGAATGAGCAGTTCTTC
cdr3_aa: CAWTRVGGLLSPNEQFF

j_call: TRBJ1-3
clone_size: .
d_call: .
v_call: TRBV21-1
cdr3_nt: TGTGCCAGCAGCACCCAGCCCACCGGGCCCCTCCGGGGCACCATATATTTT
cdr3_aa: CASSTQPTGPLRGTIYF

j_call: TRBJ2-5
clone_size: .
d_call: .
v_call: TRBV4-3
cdr3_nt: TGCGCCAGCAGCCAAACCGGGTTAGGACAAGAGACCCAGTACTTC
cdr3_aa: CASSQTGLGQETQYF

j_call: TRBJ2-7
clone_size: .
d_call: TRBD2
v_call: TRBV5-4
cdr3_nt: TGTGCCAGCAGCCCAGTAGCGGGAGGGACGTCCTACGAGCAGTACTTC
cdr3_aa: CASSPVAGGTSYEQYF

j_call: TRBJ2-1
clone_size: .
d_call: .
v_call: TRBV7-2
cdr3_nt: TGTGCCAGCAGCCCGCTTGGACTACCGGGGACCTACAATGAGCAGTTCTTC
cdr3_aa: CASSPLGLPGTYNEQFF

j_call: TRBJ1-1
clone_size: .
d_call: .
v_call: TRBV6-5
cdr3_nt: TGTGCCAGCAGTTACTCGACAGGTGTGAACACTGAAGCTTTCTTT
cdr3_aa: CASSYSTGVNTEAFF

j_call: TRBJ1-1
clone_size: .
d_call: .
v_call: TRBV14
cdr3_nt: TGTGCCAGCAGCCAGGGGGGTGGGAGTTTGGAAGCTTTCTTT
cdr3_aa: CASSQGGGSLEAFF

j_call: TRBJ2-5
clone_size: .
d_call: .
v_call: TRBV4-1
cdr3_nt: TGCGCCAGCAGCCAATTCCAAGAGACCCAGTACTTC
cdr3_aa: CASSQFQETQYF

j_call: TRBJ2-5
clone_size: once
d_call: .
v_call: TRBV30
cdr3_nt: TGTGCCTGGAGTGTAGGCGGGGCGCAAGAGACCCAGTACTTC
cdr3_aa: CAWSVGGAQETQYF

j_call: TRBJ2-3
clone_size: once
d_call: .
v_call: TRBV11-2
cdr3_nt: TGTGCCAGCAGCGCCCCTAAGGGGGGAGATACGCAGTATTTT
cdr3_aa: CASSAPKGGDTQYF

j_call: TRBJ2-7
clone_size: .
d_call: .
v_call: TRBV30
cdr3_nt: TGTGCCTCCCGCTCTGGCGGTACGAGCTCCTACGAGCAGTACTTC
cdr3_aa: CASRSGGTSSYEQYF

j_call: TRBJ2-7
clone_size: once
d_call: .
v_call: TRBV7-8
cdr3_nt: TGTGCCAGCAGCTTCGGGAGTAGCAGCTACGAGCAGTACTTC
cdr3_aa: CASSFGSSSYEQYF

j_call: TRBJ1-5
clone_size: .
d_call: TRBD1
v_call: TRBV27
cdr3_nt: TGTGCCAGCAGTTTTTGGGGACAGGGAAACCGGGGCCCCCAGCATTTT
cdr3_aa: CASSFWGQGNRGPQHF

j_call: TRBJ2-5
clone_size: .
d_call: .
v_call: TRBV6-1
cdr3_nt: TGTGCCAGCAAGACCGGGGCCCCGGGAGAGACCCAGTACTTC
cdr3_aa: CASKTGAPGETQYF